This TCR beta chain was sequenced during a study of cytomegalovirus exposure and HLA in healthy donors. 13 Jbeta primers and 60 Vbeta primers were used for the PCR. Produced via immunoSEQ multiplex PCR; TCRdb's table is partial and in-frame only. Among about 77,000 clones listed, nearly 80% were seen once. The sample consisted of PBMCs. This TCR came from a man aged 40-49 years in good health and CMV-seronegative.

CDR3 sequence (DNA): TGTGCCAGCTCACCATCCGGGGGGAACTATGGCTACACCTTC. It specifies CASSPSGGNYGYTF. The chain uses TRBV18 and TRBJ1-2, with D possibly being TRBD1 (5 bases). Germline CDR1 is KGHSH and CDR2 is LQKENI. The CDR3 sequence is 14 residues long. V lost 2 bases to trimming and J lost 2 bases, with 9 bases between them.